Below, 19 T cell receptor beta chains from the same sample are listed, as sequenced in a study of CD8+ T cells in alopecia areata. Sequencing relied on a cDNA template that was reverse transcribed from extracted RNA. Produced via immunoSEQ multiplex PCR; TCRdb's table is partial and in-frame only. This sample has tens of thousands of clones; approximately 44% occur once, and the top ten carry roughly 22%. This sample's treatment: oral pan-JAK inhibitor, 5-10 mg twice daily. Source: CD8+ T cells sorted from blood, taken at approximately week 37, from a patient treated with tofacitinib. The receptors here all came from a human donor with alopecia areata.

This clone has more than one count but fewer than ten. The genes are TRBV28 and TRBJ2-7; 8 bases match TRBD2. In germline, CDR1 is MDHEN, CDR2 SYDVKM. V trimming: 11 bases; J trimming: 3 bases; junction bases outside the gene matches: 6. The CDR3 extends over 12 amino acids. This CDR3 is CAATSDRYEQYF. Here the CDR3 DNA reads TGTGCCGCGACTAGCGACCGCTACGAGCAGTACTTC.

In DNA form, the CDR3 reads TGCAGCGGAGACGGTCAGTACTTC. It is translated as CSGDGQYF. V usage is TRBV29-1 and J usage is TRBJ2-4; D is unresolved. Trimming left V 7 bases short and J 12 bases short, with 7 bases between. CDR1 and CDR2 from the germline V gene are SQVTM and ANQGSEA. This CDR3 is built from 8 residues.

J is TRBJ2-1 and V is TRBV14, with TRBD2 as a possible D gene (5 bases). The CDR3 extends over 20 amino acids. Trimming removed 4 bases from V and 5 bases from J, with 30 bases in between. The germline CDR1 and CDR2 sequences are SGHDN and FVKESK. The CDR3 nucleotides are TGTGCCAGCAGCCCGATCCCGGACTCGATGGAGATAAAGGCCGACAATGAGCAGTTCTTC. This translates into CASSPIPDSMEIKADNEQFF.

V is TRBV30 and J is TRBJ2-7; no reliable D call. Trimming removed 5 bases at V and 1 base at J, with 12 bases between. CDR1 is GTSNPN and CDR2 is SVGIG in the germline V gene (reference sequence). CDR3 length: 13 amino acids. The CDR3 DNA reads TGTGCCTGGGGCCGTGCTATTTCCTACGAGCAGTACTTC. The encoded protein is CAWGRAISYEQYF.

The rearrangement uses TRBV7-2 and TRBJ2-5; D tentatively fits TRBD1 or TRBD2 (6 bases each). Germline V CDR1 and CDR2: SGHTA, FQGNSA. V lost 4 bases to trimming and J lost 4 bases, with 13 bases between them. The length of the CDR3 is 14 residues. In nucleotides, the CDR3 is TGTGCCAGCAGCTCTACCGGGGGCCCAGAGACCCAGTACTTC. It yields the protein CASSSTGGPETQYF.

The chain is built from TRBV27 and TRBJ2-1, with 11 bases identical to TRBD2. CDR3 size: 13 residues. Germline trimming cut 8 bases from V and 7 bases from J; bases unmatched to any gene: 4. Germline values: CDR1 MNHEY, CDR2 SMNVEV (reference sequence). CDR3 DNA sequence: TGTGCCAGCGGGACTAGCGGTTTAAATGAGCAGTTCTTC. It yields the protein CASGTSGLNEQFF.

This clone occurred a few times. V and J are TRBV5-1 and TRBJ1-2; D gene ambiguous. Trimming left V 4 bases short and J 4 bases short, with 11 bases between. The CDR3 has 13 amino acids. Germline loops: CDR1 SGHRS, CDR2 YFSETQ. The CDR3 is CASSPNWSYGYTF. The CDR3 DNA is TGCGCCAGCAGCCCGAATTGGTCCTATGGCTACACCTTC.

The J gene is TRBJ2-7, the V gene TRBV7-9, with D maybe TRBD2 (7 bases). Trimming took off 5 bases at V and 0 bases at J, with 14 bases between the two ends. Germline V lookup: CDR1 SEHNR, CDR2 FQNEAQ (reference sequence). The CDR3 loop spans 15 amino acids. CDR3 bases: TGTGCCAGCAGCCCAGCGGGACAACCCTCCTACGAGCAGTACTTC. The encoded protein is CASSPAGQPSYEQYF.

This rearrangement joins TRBV29-1 to TRBJ1-2; 9 bases agree with TRBD1. With 0 bases clipped from V and 5 bases from J, the junction kept 10 bases outside the gene matches. The CDR3 consists of 16 residues. The germline V gene encodes CDR1 SQVTM and CDR2 ANQGSEA. This chain's CDR3 is CSVEDNQQGAGYGYTF. The CDR3 DNA follows: TGCAGCGTTGAAGATAACCAACAGGGGGCTGGGTATGGCTACACCTTC.

The count of this clone is one. V usage is TRBV5-4 and J usage is TRBJ1-1, with D perhaps matching TRBD1 (5 bases). V was clipped by 4 bases and J by 0 bases, with 22 bases between them. Germline CDR1 reads SGHNT; CDR2 reads YYREEE (reference sequence). The CDR3 spans 18 residues. The CDR3 sequence is CASSPRWGVGFLNTEAFF. CDR3 DNA: TGTGCCAGCAGCCCTCGGTGGGGGGTGGGCTTTTTGAACACTGAAGCTTTCTTT.

The rearrangement links TRBV29-1 to TRBJ2-2; 11 nucleotides line up with TRBD2. Trimming removed 7 bases from V and 4 bases from J; junction bases left unmatched: 8. Germline CDR1 reads SQVTM; CDR2 reads ANQGSEA. The length of the CDR3 is 15 residues. CDR3 DNA sequence: TGCAGCGCCAAACTAGCGGGAGAAGTCACCGGGGAGCTGTTTTTT. Translating it yields CSAKLAGEVTGELFF.

The rearrangement uses TRBV29-1 and TRBJ2-2; D unclear. Trimming left V 5 bases short and J 4 bases short, with 17 bases between. Looked up from germline, CDR1 is SQVTM and CDR2 is ANQGSEA. CDR3 length: 15 amino acids. The chain's CDR3 is CSVSSPDRTTGELFF. CDR3 DNA: TGCAGCGTTTCGAGCCCGGACCGGACCACCGGGGAGCTGTTTTTT.

This chain connects TRBV9 to TRBJ1-2; D uncertain. The CDR3 covers 15 residues. Germline CDR1 is SGDLS and CDR2 is YYNGEE. Trimming took off 0 bases at V and 0 bases at J, with 9 bases between the two ends. CDR3 residues: CASSVGAESNYGYTF. The DNA for the CDR3 is TGTGCCAGCAGCGTAGGAGCGGAATCTAACTATGGCTACACCTTC.

This clone was detected a few times. V usage is TRBV29-1 and J usage is TRBJ2-7; tentatively, D is TRBD1 or TRBD2 (5 bases each). The CDR3 runs to 14 residues. Germline V gene lookup returns CDR1 SQVTM and CDR2 ANQGSEA. V lost 6 bases to trimming and J lost 2 bases, with 17 bases between them. In DNA form, the CDR3 reads TGCAGCGTCTCCGGGGACCTTACCCCCTACGAGCAGTACTTC. Its translation: CSVSGDLTPYEQYF.

The chain carries TRBV9 and TRBJ2-1; D is ambiguous. This CDR3 is 15 amino acids long. Trimming took off 0 bases at V and 5 bases at J, with 12 bases between the two ends. Germline lookup yields CDR1 SGDLS and CDR2 YYNGEE. CDR3 protein: CASSVGVSTDNEQFF. DNA for the CDR3: TGTGCCAGCAGCGTAGGGGTTAGCACCGACAATGAGCAGTTCTTC.

This chain connects TRBV2 to TRBJ2-1; D call uncertain. Germline CDR1 and CDR2: SNHLY and FYNNEI. The ends were cut back, 7 bases at V and 9 bases at J, with 4 bases in the middle. The CDR3 runs to 9 residues. The CDR3 is CASTSEQFF. CDR3 DNA: TGTGCCAGCACTAGTGAGCAGTTCTTC.

The J gene is TRBJ2-7, the V gene TRBV7-8; D gene uncertain. The germline V and J ends were trimmed by 3 bases and 4 bases, with 4 bases remaining between them. In germline, CDR1 is SGHVS, CDR2 FQNEAQ. The CDR3 sequence is 11 residues long. The CDR3 protein is CASSFTYEQYF. In DNA, the CDR3 is TGTGCCAGCAGCTTCACTTACGAGCAGTACTTC. The entire variable domain, with the rest obtained from reference TRBV7-8 and TRBJ2-7, is as follows: GAGVSQSPRYKVAKRGQDVALRCDPISGHVSLFWYQQALGQGPEFLTYFQNEAQLDKSGLPSDRFFAERPEGSVSTLKIQRTQQEDSAVYLCASSFTYEQYFGPGTRLTVT.

The chain combines TRBV18 with TRBJ2-2, with D unresolved. Trimming cost V 4 bases and J 4 bases, with 10 bases left between them. Germline lookup yields CDR1 KGHSH and CDR2 LQKENI. This CDR3 is 14 amino acids long. CDR3 amino acids: CASSLDPSTGELFF. As DNA, the CDR3 is TGTGCCAGCTCACTCGACCCCTCCACCGGGGAGCTGTTTTTT.

Judged by abundance, this clone is medium-sized. The CDR3 is CASSLATSNEQFF. Here the CDR3 DNA reads TGTGCCAGCAGCTTAGCGACTAGCAATGAGCAGTTCTTC. The rearrangement uses TRBV7-6 and TRBJ2-1; a possible D gene is TRBD2 (6 bases). This CDR3 is 13 amino acids long. The germline CDR1 and CDR2 sequences are SGHVS and FNYEAQ. The V end lost 0 bases, the J end lost 6 bases, and 6 bases lay between the germline ends.